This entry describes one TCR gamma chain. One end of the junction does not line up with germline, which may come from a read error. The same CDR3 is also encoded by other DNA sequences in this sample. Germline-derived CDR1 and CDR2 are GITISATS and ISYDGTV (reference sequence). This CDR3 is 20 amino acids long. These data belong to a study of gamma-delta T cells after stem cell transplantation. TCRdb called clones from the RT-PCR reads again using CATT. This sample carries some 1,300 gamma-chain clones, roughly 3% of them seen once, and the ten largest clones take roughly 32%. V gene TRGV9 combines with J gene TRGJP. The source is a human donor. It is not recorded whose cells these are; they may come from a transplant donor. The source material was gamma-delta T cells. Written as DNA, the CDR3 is TGTGCCTTGTGGGAGAGGGCTACCAGTGGTAGAGAGCTGGGCAAAAAAATCAAGGTATTT. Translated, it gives CALWERATSGRELGKKIKVF.